This TCR beta chain was identified during a study of Graves' ophthalmopathy and Graves' hyperthyroidism. Study outcomes and limitations: Blood contained most expanded thyroid clonotypes exceeding 0.001 frequency.

Many counts were recorded for this clonotype. The target antigen is unknown. This CDR3 comprises 14 residues. The V end lost 5 bases, the J end lost 5 bases, and 15 bases lay between the germline ends. TCR beta CDR3 amplification used RNA transcripts. RT-PCR was first run with HTBI primers, then multiplex PCR in a second round. TCRdb fed the multiplex PCR reads into MiXCR, producing one record per CDR3 protein. Seen here are some 370,000 distinct CDR3 sequences, about a sixth observed once, and the top ten hold roughly 2.6%. This clonotype was obtained from an adult woman with stable Graves' hyperthyroidism. The genes are TRBV12-3 or TRBV12-4 and TRBJ1-2; D is possibly TRBD1 (6 bases). Material for sequencing was peripheral blood. CDR3 DNA: TGTGCCAGCAGTCCCGCGGGACAACCTTATGGCTACACCTTC. As protein: CASSPAGQPYGYTF.